This entry describes one T cell receptor beta chain. Relative to the germline gene, one junction end is altered; a read error may explain this. Germline V gene lookup returns CDR1 DFQATT and CDR2 SNEGSKA (reference sequence). The length of the CDR3 is 12 residues. Sample-barcoded 5' priming and a J-beta primer mix drove a second PCR of about 6 to 12 cycles. TCRdb called the 5' RACE reads again in MiXCR, with one record for every CDR3 protein. The sample includes about 1,600,000 distinct CDR3 sequences, approximately 38% of them seen just once. The data stem from a study of blood T cells in healthy people across ages. Looking at the study overall: The template switching approach captured approximately one barcoded beta molecule for every two T cells.

V usage is TRBV20-1 and J usage is TRBJ1-2; D is ambiguous. This receptor was taken from a woman between 18 and 29 years old in good health. The sample was blood. This chain's CDR3 is CSGRGPDYGHTF. CDR3 nucleotides: TGCAGCGGTCGGGGTCCCGACTATGGCCACACCTTC.